Listed here are 19 T cell receptor beta chains from one sample, sequenced in a study of T-cell memory formation after mild COVID-19. TCRdb called the 5' RACE reads again in MiXCR, with one record for every CDR3 protein. In the table there are just under 150,000 distinct CDR3 sequences, 15% to 20% of which are singletons. The specimen was PBMCs or a T cell subset sorted from them (not recorded which). Receptors originate from an adult woman who had mild COVID-19 (a few samples of this study predate the infection). Cell type and time point are not known.

The genes are TRBV2 and TRBJ1-2; D is perhaps TRBD1 (6 bases). Germline V gene lookup returns CDR1 SNHLY and CDR2 FYNNEI. The CDR3 has 15 amino acids. V lost 2 bases and J 8 bases, leaving 18 bases between the germline ends. The CDR3 DNA reads as TGTGCCAGCAGTGAACATCAGTGGCAGGGGCACGGCTACACCTTC. It codes for CASSEHQWQGHGYTF.

The V call is TRBV20-1, the J call TRBJ2-3, with D tentatively TRBD2 (7 bases). Germline V gene sequence: CDR1 DFQATT, CDR2 SNEGSKA (reference sequence). Trimming stripped 4 bases from V and 6 bases from J, with 14 bases between. The CDR3 sequence is 13 residues long. DNA of the CDR3: TGCAGTGCTATACGGGGGGCCAGGGATACGCAGTATTTT. It yields the protein CSAIRGARDTQYF.

The table lists this clonotype with a few counts. CDR3 sequence reads: CASSSGQANTGELFF. The CDR3 DNA reads TGTGCCAGCAGTTCGGGACAAGCTAACACCGGGGAGCTGTTTTTT. This chain joins TRBV6-2 or TRBV6-3 and TRBJ2-2; a weak D match, TRBD1 (6 bases). The CDR3 has 15 amino acids. Germline V gives CDR1 MNHEY, CDR2 SVGEGT. V shed 4 bases and J shed 2 bases, with 11 bases lying between them.

The chain carries TRBV19 and TRBJ2-1, with a tentative D call TRBD2 (6 bases). Germline V gene sequence: CDR1 LNHDA, CDR2 SQIVND (reference sequence). The length of the CDR3 is 18 residues. Between the trimmed V and J ends, which lost 4 bases and 2 bases, there was a span of 21 bases. The CDR3 loop reads CASSTNRGLGFTYNEQFF. The CDR3 DNA sequence: TGTGCCAGTAGTACTAACCGGGGACTCGGGTTTACCTACAATGAGCAGTTCTTC.

V usage is TRBV18 and J usage is TRBJ2-4, with TRBD1 matching 9 bases. The CDR3 has 16 residues. Germline V gives CDR1 KGHSH, CDR2 LQKENI. V dropped 3 bases and J dropped 1; count of bases not matched to a gene: 4. CDR3 protein: CASSPRTGDAKNIQYF. The CDR3 DNA reads as TGTGCCAGCTCACCTCGGACAGGGGACGCCAAAAACATTCAGTACTTC.

This clonotype was seen more than once but under ten times. V is TRBV30 and J is TRBJ2-2; TRBD2 agrees at 7 bases. This CDR3 is 15 amino acids long. The V gene end was trimmed by 0 bases and the J gene end by 4 bases; junction bases not matched to a gene: 5. CDR1 is GTSNPN and CDR2 is SVGIG in the germline V gene (reference sequence). CDR3 sequence (DNA): TGTGCCTGGAGTGTAATAGCGGGCCCCACCGGGGAGCTGTTTTTT. It codes for CAWSVIAGPTGELFF. Based on the CDR3 plus reference TRBV30 and TRBJ2-2, the full variable domain is SQTIHQWPATLVQPVGSPLSLECTVEGTSNPNLYWYRQAAGRGLQLLFYSVGIGQISSEVPQNLSASRPQDRQFILSSKKLLLSDSGFYLCAWSVIAGPTGELFFGEGSRLTVL.

This sequence joins TRBV12-3 or TRBV12-4 and TRBJ2-2; TRBD2 agrees at 7 bases. This CDR3 comprises 14 residues. Trimming at V came to 6 bases and at J to 4 bases, leaving 5 bases not matched to a gene. The chain's CDR3 is CASRAGRITGELFF. The CDR3 DNA sequence: TGTGCCAGCAGAGCGGGACGGATCACCGGGGAGCTGTTTTTT.

This clonotype was detected ten times or more. The chain combines TRBV6-2 or TRBV6-3 with TRBJ2-1, with 13 bases identical to TRBD2. Trimming took 5 bases from V and 6 from J; bases not matched to a gene: 4. The CDR3 contains 15 residues. Germline lookup yields CDR1 MNHEY and CDR2 SVGEGT. The CDR3 DNA is TGTGCCAGCAGTGCGACTAGCGGGGGGCGCAATGAGCAGTTCTTC. Encoded protein: CASSATSGGRNEQFF.

The chain uses TRBV2 and TRBJ1-1; D not resolved. The CDR3 is 14 amino acids. With 2 bases removed from V and 4 bases from J, the gap between germline ends came to 11 bases. Germline values: CDR1 SNHLY, CDR2 FYNNEI. The CDR3 region has the DNA TGTGCCAGCAGTGAACTCGGCCCGAGCACTGAAGCTTTCTTT. It encodes CASSELGPSTEAFF.

In this sample, this clonotype turned up many times. The CDR3 sequence is CASSPTAGLKGTDTQYF. CDR3 coding DNA: TGTGCCAGCAGTCCTACGGCGGGGTTGAAGGGAACAGATACGCAGTATTTT. The chain carries TRBV7-3 and TRBJ2-3; a weak D match, TRBD2 (6 bases). V lost 6 bases, J lost 3 bases, and 22 bases lay in between. CDR1 is SGHTA and CDR2 is FQGTGA in the germline V gene. The CDR3 extends over 17 amino acids.

This clonotype was detected many times. A junction boundary mismatches the germline segment, possibly from a read error. This chain links TRBV5-1 with TRBJ2-3; the D is unclear. Germline CDR1 is SGHRS and CDR2 is YFSETQ. The length of the CDR3 is 12 residues. The chain's CDR3 is CASSLATDTQYF. In DNA, the CDR3 is TGTGCCAGCAGCTTGGCGACAGATACGCAGTATTTT. Based on the CDR3 plus reference TRBV5-1 and TRBJ2-3, the full variable domain is KAGVTQTPRYLIKTRGQQVTLSCSPISGHRSVSWYQQTPGQGLQFLFEYFSETQRNKGNFPGRFSGRQFSNSRSEMNVSTLELGDSALYLCASSLATDTQYFGPGTRLTVL.

This clonotype was seen a few times. This chain links TRBV15 with TRBJ2-1; no firm D call. V shed 5 bases and J shed 0 bases, with 11 bases lying between them. The length of the CDR3 is 15 residues. Germline-derived CDR1 and CDR2 are LNHNV and YYDKDF (reference sequence). The chain's CDR3 is CATSSRSSSYNEQFF. The CDR3 DNA follows: TGTGCCACCAGCTCACGATCGAGCTCCTACAATGAGCAGTTCTTC.

The chain has TRBV7-2 and TRBJ2-1; possibly TRBD1 for D (7 bases). V lost 8 bases, J lost 3 bases, and 17 bases lay in between. CDR1 is SGHTA and CDR2 is FQGNSA in the germline V gene. The CDR3 covers 15 residues. Here the CDR3 DNA reads TGTGCCAGCCAGGGGGGACGGGGTTTCTACAATGAGCAGTTCTTC. Amino acid sequence: CASQGGRGFYNEQFF.

This clonotype was detected a few times. V usage is TRBV12-3 or TRBV12-4 and J usage is TRBJ2-2; the match to TRBD1 covers 8 bases. The J segment lost 2 bases and the V segment lost 6 bases, leaving 5 bases of the junction unmatched. The CDR3 has 15 residues. The CDR3 coding sequence is TGTGCCAGCAGACGCGGACAGGGTAACACCGGGGAGCTGTTTTTT. Protein: CASRRGQGNTGELFF.

This clonotype was observed a few times. The V gene is TRBV7-9, the J gene TRBJ1-1, with D possibly being TRBD1 (6 bases). The V gene's germline CDR1 is SEHNR and CDR2 FQNEAQ (reference sequence). The CDR3 consists of 16 residues. V lost 2 bases and J lost 3, with 16 bases in between. The CDR3 loop is CASSLTGGGAYTEAFF. The CDR3 bases are TGTGCCAGCAGCTTAACCGGCGGGGGCGCATACACTGAAGCTTTCTTT.

This clonotype appeared a few times. This rearrangement joins TRBV11-2 to TRBJ2-3; D might be TRBD2 (7 bases). CDR1 is SGHAT and CDR2 is FQNNGV in the germline V gene. V gave up 3 bases and J gave up 9 bases, with 22 bases separating them. The CDR3 covers 16 residues. The CDR3 region is CASSFLGGVSGETQYF. The CDR3 bases are TGTGCCAGCAGCTTTTTAGGGGGAGTCAGCGGGGAAACGCAGTATTTT.

J is TRBJ1-2 and V is TRBV12-3 or TRBV12-4, with D unresolved. The CDR3 extends over 15 amino acids. Trimming left V 3 bases short and J 5 bases short, with 16 bases between. CDR3 nucleotide sequence: TGTGCCAGCAGTTTGAAACGTAACAGTGGATATGGCTACACCTTC. Amino acid sequence: CASSLKRNSGYGYTF.

The table lists this clonotype with a few counts. The V gene is TRBV28, the J gene TRBJ1-2, with D possibly TRBD1 on 5 matching bases. The V gene's germline CDR1 is MDHEN and CDR2 SYDVKM. V dropped 5 bases and J dropped 1 base, with 17 bases sitting between them. The CDR3 is 16 residues long. The chain's CDR3 is CASSTLGGRGNYGYTF. Written as DNA, the CDR3 is TGTGCCAGCAGTACTCTAGGCGGGAGGGGTAACTATGGCTACACCTTC.

This clonotype was seen only a few times. V and J are TRBV20-1 and TRBJ2-5; 8 bases match TRBD1. The germline V gene encodes CDR1 DFQATT and CDR2 SNEGSKA (reference sequence). The CDR3 spans 13 residues. V dropped 6 bases and J dropped 4; count of bases not matched to a gene: 7. As DNA, the CDR3 is TGCAGTGCCCACGGACAGGGTACAGAGACCCAGTACTTC. Amino acids: CSAHGQGTETQYF.